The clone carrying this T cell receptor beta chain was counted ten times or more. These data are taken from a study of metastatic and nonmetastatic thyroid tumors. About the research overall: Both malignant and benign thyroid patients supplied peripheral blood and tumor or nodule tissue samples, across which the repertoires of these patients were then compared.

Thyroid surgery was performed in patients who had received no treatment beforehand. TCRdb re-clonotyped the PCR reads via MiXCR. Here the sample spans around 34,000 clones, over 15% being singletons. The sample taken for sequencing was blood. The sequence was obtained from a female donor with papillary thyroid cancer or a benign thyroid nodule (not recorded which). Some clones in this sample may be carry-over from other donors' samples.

This CDR3 is CASSLSPSGSSYEQYF. The CDR3 coding sequence is TGTGCCAGCAGCTTATCTCCTAGCGGGAGCTCCTACGAGCAGTACTTC. V gene TRBV7-6 combines with J gene TRBJ2-7, with TRBD2 identical over 10 bases. The CDR3 is made up of 16 amino acids. With 2 bases clipped from V and 0 bases from J, the junction kept 4 bases outside the gene matches. The V gene's germline CDR1 is SGHVS and CDR2 FNYEAQ.